The 4 T cell receptor beta chains below all came from one sample that was sequenced in a study of Ad26.COV2.S vaccination and SARS-CoV-2 variants. Libraries were prepared by immunoSEQ multiplex PCR; TCRdb keeps only in-frame clonotypes and omits some of them. The data contain around 400,000 clones, 89% of them seen just once; the ten biggest clones take up under 2%. The treatment is: 15 to 20 received Ad26.COV2.S at low or high dose, single or two shots; several received placebo; per-sample allocation not given. Specimen acquisition occurred on day 63 following the initial vaccine or placebo injection. This sample comprised peripheral blood, obtained in a trial of Ad26.COV2.S vaccine versus placebo. These receptors all come from a person between 18 and 59 years old who received the Ad26.COV2.S COVID-19 vaccine or a placebo.

The chain joins TRBV28 to TRBJ1-5; 7 bases are a match to TRBD1. Germline-derived CDR1 and CDR2 are MDHEN and SYDVKM. With 6 bases clipped from V and 0 bases from J, the junction kept 5 bases outside the gene matches. CDR3 size: 15 residues. The CDR3 bases are TGTGCCAGCAGACAGGGGTGGTATAGCAATCAGCCCCAGCATTTT. Translated, it gives CASRQGWYSNQPQHF.

The chain recombines TRBV10-3 with TRBJ1-2; 8 bases are shared with TRBD1. CDR1 and CDR2 (germline): ENHRY, SYGVKD. The CDR3 has 16 amino acids. V lost 3 bases, J lost 1 base, and 7 bases stayed unmatched. The CDR3 DNA sequence: TGTGCCATCAGTGACTCGGACAGGGCGAATAACTATGGCTACACCTTC. Translation gives CAISDSDRANNYGYTF.

CDR3 loop: CASSPSSGRAKDTQYF. The CDR3 DNA follows: TGTGCCAGCAGTCCTTCTAGCGGGAGGGCCAAAGATACGCAGTATTTT. The chain combines TRBV2 with TRBJ2-3; 12 bases map to TRBD2. This CDR3 has 16 residues. Germline V gene sequence: CDR1 SNHLY, CDR2 FYNNEI. V lost 5 bases and J lost 5; bases outside the gene matches: 8.

This chain links TRBV6-1 with TRBJ1-2, with 10 bases that match TRBD1. V shed 1 base and J 7 bases; nucleotides not matched to a gene: 6. Germline values: CDR1 MNHNS, CDR2 SASEGT. This CDR3 has 15 residues. CDR3 nucleotide sequence: TGTGCCAGCAGTGAAGGGGGACAGGGGCGTGGTGGCTACACCTTC. Translated, it gives CASSEGGQGRGGYTF.